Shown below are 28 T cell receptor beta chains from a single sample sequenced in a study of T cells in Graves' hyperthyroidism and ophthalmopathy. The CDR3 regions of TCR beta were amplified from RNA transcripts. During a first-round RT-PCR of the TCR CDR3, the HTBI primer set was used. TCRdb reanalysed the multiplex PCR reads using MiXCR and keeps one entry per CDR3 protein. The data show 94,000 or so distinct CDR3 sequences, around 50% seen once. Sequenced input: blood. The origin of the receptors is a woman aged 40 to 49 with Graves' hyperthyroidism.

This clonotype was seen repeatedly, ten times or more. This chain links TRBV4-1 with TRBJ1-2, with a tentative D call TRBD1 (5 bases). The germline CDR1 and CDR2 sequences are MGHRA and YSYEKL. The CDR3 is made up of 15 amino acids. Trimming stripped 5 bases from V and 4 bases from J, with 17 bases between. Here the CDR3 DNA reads TGCGCCAGCAGCTCACGGGACCTTTCATCCTATGGCTACACCTTC. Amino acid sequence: CASSSRDLSSYGYTF.

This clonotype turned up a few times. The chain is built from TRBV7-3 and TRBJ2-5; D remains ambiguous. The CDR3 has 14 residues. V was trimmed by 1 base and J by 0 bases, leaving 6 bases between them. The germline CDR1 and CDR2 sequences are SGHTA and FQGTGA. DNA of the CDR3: TGTGCCAGCAGCTTAATGGCCAACCAAGAGACCCAGTACTTC. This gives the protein CASSLMANQETQYF.

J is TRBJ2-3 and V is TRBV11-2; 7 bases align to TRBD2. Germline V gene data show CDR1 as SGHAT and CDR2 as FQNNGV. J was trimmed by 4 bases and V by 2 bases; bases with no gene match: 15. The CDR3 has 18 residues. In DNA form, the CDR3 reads TGTGCCAGCAGCTTATTAGCGAGGAAGCGGGATAATCCAGATACGCAGTATTTT. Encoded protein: CASSLLARKRDNPDTQYF.

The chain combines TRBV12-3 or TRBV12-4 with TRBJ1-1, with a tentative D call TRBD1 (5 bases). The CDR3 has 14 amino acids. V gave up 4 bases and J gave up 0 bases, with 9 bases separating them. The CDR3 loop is CASSSGRLNTEAFF. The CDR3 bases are TGTGCCAGCAGTTCGGGACGGCTGAACACTGAAGCTTTCTTT.

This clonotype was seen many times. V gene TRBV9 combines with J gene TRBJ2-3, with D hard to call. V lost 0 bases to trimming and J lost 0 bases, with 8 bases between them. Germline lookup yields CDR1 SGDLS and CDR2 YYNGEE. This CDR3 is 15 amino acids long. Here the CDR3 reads CASSVGGSSTDTQYF. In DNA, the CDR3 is TGTGCCAGCAGCGTAGGGGGTTCTAGCACAGATACGCAGTATTTT.

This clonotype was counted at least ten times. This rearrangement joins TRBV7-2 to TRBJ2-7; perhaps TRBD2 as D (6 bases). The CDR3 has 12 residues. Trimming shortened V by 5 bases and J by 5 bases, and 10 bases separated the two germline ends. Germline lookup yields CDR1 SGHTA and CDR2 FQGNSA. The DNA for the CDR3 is TGTGCCAGCAGCAAGACTAGGAACGAGCAGTACTTC. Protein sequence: CASSKTRNEQYF.

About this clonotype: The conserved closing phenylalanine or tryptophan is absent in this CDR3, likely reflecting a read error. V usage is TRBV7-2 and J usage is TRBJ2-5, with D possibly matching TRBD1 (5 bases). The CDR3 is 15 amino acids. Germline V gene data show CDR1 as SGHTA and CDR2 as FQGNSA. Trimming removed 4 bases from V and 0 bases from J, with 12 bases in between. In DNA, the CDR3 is TGTGCCAGCAGCTCGCAGGGTGGCCACCAAGAGACCCAGTACCTC. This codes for CASSSQGGHQETQYL.

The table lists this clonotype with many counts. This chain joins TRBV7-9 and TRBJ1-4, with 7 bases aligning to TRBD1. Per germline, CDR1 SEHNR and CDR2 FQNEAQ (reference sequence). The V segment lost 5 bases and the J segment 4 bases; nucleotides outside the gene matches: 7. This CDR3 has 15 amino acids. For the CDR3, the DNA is TGTGCCAGCAGCCACCGACAGGGAAGTAATGAAAAACTGTTTTTT. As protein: CASSHRQGSNEKLFF.

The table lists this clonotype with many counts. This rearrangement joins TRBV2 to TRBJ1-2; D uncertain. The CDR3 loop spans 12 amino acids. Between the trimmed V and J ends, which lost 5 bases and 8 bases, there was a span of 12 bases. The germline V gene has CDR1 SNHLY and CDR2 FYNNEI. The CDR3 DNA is TGTGCCAGCAGTCAATTCGGCCTAGGCTACACCTTC. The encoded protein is CASSQFGLGYTF.

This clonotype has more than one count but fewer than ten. The chain's CDR3 is CASSQGQTPNYGYTF. In DNA, the CDR3 is TGTGCCAGCAGCCAAGGGCAGACCCCTAACTATGGCTACACCTTC. The chain uses TRBV3-1 and TRBJ1-2; D is ambiguous. Germline V CDR1 and CDR2: LGHDT, YNNKEL (reference sequence). V lost 1 base and J lost 0, with 9 bases in between. CDR3 length: 15 residues.

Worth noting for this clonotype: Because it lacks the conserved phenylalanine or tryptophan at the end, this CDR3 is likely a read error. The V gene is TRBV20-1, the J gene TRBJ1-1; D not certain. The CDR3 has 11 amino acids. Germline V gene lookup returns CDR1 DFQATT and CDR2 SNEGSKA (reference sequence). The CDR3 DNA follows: TGCAGCGTTCGGCCCCAAGGTGGAGCTTTCCTT. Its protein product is CSVRPQGGAFL.

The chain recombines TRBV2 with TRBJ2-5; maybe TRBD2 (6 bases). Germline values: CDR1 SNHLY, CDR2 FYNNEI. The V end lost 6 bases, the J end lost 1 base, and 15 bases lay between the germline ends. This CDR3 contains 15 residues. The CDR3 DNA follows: TGTGCCAGCAGCGTAGGTGAGGGAGGCCAAGAGACCCAGTACTTC. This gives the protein CASSVGEGGQETQYF.

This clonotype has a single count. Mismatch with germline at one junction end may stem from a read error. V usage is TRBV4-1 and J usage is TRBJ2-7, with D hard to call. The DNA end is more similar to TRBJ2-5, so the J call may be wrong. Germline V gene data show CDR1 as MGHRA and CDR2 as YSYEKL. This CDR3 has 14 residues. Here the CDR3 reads CANSQGYKDGTQYF. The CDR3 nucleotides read TGCGCCAACAGCCAAGGCTACAAGGACGGGACCCAGTACTTC.

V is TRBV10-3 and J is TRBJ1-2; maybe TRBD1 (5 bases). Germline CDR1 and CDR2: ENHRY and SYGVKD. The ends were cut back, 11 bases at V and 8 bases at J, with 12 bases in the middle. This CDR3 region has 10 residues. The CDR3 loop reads CAGAGVGYTF. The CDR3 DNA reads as TGTGCCGGGGCGGGGGTAGGCTACACCTTC.

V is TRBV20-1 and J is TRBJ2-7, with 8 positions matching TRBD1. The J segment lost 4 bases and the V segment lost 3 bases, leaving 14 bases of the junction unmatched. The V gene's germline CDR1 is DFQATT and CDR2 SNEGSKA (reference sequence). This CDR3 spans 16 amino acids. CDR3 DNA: TGCAGTGCTAGGGCTGGACAGGGTGGGAAAGGTTACGAGCAGTACTTC. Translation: CSARAGQGGKGYEQYF.

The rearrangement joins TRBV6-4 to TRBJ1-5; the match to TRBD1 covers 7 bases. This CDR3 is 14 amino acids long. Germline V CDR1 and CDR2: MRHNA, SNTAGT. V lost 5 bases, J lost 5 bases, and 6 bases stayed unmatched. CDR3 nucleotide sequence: TGTGCCAGCAGTATAGGGGGCCCGGATCAGCCCCAGCATTTT. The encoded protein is CASSIGGPDQPQHF.

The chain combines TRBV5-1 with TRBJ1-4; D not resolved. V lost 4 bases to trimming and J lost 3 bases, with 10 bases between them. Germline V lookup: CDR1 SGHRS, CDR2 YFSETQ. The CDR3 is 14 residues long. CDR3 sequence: CASSHPDPNEKLFF. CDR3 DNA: TGCGCCAGCAGCCATCCCGACCCTAATGAAAAACTGTTTTTT.

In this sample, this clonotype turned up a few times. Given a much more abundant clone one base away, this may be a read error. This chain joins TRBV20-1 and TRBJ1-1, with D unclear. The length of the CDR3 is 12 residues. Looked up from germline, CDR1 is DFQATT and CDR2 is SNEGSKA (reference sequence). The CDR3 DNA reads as TGCAGTGCTATCAGAGGAGACACTGAAGCTTCCTTT. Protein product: CSAIRGDTEASF.

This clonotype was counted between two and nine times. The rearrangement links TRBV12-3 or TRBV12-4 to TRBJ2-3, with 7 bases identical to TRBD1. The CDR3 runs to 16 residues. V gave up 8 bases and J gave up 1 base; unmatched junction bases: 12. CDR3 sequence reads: CASGPSDRLGTDTQYF. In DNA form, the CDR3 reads TGTGCCAGCGGGCCCTCGGACAGGCTTGGCACAGATACGCAGTATTTT.

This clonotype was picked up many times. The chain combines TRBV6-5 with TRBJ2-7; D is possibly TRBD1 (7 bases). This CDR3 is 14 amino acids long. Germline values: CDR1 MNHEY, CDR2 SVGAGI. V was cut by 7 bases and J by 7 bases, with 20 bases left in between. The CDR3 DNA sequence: TGTGCCAGCACGCGGGACAGCCTCCCATGGGAGCAGTACTTC. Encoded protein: CASTRDSLPWEQYF.

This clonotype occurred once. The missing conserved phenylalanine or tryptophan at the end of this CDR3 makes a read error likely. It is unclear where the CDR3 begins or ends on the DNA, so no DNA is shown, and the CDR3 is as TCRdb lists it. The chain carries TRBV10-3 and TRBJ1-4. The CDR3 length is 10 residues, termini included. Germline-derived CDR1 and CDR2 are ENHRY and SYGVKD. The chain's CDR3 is CAISRVRLAY.

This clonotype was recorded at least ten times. The CDR3 reads CAISELPDTGELFF. In DNA, the CDR3 is TGTGCCATCAGTGAACTACCCGACACCGGGGAGCTGTTTTTT. This chain uses TRBV10-3 with TRBJ2-2; no firm D call. Looked up from germline, CDR1 is ENHRY and CDR2 is SYGVKD. Trimming took off 3 bases at V and 3 bases at J, with 8 bases between the two ends. The CDR3 is 14 amino acids.

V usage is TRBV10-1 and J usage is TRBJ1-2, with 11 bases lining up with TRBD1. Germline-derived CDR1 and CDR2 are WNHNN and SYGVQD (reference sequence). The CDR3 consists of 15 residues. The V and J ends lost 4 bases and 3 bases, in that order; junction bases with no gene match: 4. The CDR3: CASSGRTGGDYGYTF. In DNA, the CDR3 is TGCGCCAGCAGTGGGCGGACAGGGGGCGACTATGGCTACACCTTC.

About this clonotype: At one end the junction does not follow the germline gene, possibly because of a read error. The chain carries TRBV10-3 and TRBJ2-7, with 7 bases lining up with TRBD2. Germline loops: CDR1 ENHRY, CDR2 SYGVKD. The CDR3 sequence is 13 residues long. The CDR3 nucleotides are TGTGCCATCGGGCAAGCGGGAACCTACGTGCAGTACTTC. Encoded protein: CAIGQAGTYVQYF.

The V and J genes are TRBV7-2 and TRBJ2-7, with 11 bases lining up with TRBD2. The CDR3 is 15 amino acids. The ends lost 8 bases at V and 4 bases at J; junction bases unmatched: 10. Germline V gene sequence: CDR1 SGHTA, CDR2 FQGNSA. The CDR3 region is CASSDPTSGTYEQYF. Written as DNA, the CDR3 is TGTGCCAGCTCTGACCCGACTAGCGGGACGTACGAGCAGTACTTC.

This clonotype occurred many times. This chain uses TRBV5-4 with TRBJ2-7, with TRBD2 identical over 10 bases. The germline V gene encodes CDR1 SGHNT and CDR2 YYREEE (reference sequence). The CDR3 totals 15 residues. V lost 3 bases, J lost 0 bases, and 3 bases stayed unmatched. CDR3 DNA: TGTGCCAGCAGCTATACTAGCGGGGCCTCCTACGAGCAGTACTTC. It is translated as CASSYTSGASYEQYF.

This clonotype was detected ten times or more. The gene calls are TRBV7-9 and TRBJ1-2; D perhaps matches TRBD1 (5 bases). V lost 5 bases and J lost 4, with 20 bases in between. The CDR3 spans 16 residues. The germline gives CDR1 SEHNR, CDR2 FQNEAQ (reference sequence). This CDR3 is CASSRQTQGPGYGYTF. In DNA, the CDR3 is TGTGCCAGCAGCCGCCAGACCCAGGGCCCCGGCTATGGCTACACCTTC.

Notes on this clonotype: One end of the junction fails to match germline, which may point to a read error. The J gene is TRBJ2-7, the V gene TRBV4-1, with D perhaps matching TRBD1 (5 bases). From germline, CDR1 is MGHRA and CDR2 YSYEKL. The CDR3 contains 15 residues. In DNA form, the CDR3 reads TGCGCCAGCGGCCAAGGGGTCGGCGCGTCCTACGAGCAGTACTTC. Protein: CASGQGVGASYEQYF.